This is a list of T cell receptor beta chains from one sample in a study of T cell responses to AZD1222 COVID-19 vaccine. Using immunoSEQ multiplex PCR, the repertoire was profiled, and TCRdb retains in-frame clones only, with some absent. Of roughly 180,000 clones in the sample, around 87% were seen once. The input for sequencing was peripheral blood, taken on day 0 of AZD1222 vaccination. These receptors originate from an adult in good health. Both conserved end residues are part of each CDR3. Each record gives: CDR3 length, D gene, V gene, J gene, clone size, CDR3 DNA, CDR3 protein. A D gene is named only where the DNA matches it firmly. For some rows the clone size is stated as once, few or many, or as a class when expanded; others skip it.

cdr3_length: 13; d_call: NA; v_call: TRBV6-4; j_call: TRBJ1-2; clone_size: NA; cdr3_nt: TGTGCCAGCAGTGAAAACAGGGACTATGGCTACACCTTC; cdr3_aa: CASSENRDYGYTF
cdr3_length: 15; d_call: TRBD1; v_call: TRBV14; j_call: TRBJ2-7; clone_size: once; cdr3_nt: TGTGCCAGCAGCCAAGGCAGGGTACAGGGGTACGAGCAGTACTTC; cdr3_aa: CASSQGRVQGYEQYF
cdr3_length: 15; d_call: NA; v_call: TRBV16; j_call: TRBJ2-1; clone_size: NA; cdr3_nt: TGTGCCAGCAGCCAACCTCCGTCAGGGGCCGATGAGCAGTTCTTC; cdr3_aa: CASSQPPSGADEQFF
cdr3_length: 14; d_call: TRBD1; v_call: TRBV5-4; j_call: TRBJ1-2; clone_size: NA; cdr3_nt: TGTGCCAGCAGCTTGTCCCTAGGGGGCTTTGGCTACACCTTC; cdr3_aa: CASSLSLGGFGYTF
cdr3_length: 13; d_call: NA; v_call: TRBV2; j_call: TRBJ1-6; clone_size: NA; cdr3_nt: TGTGCCAGCATCCGTAACTATAATTCACCCCTCCACTTT; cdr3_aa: CASIRNYNSPLHF
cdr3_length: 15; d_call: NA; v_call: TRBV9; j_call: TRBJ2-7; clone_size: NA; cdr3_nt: TGTGCCAGCAGCGCGAGAACGACAGGTTCCCACGAGCAGTACTTC; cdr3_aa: CASSARTTGSHEQYF
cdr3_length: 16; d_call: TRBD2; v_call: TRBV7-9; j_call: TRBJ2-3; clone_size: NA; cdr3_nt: TGTGCCAGCAGCTTAGGGAGCGGGAGTGGCACAGATACGCAGTATTTT; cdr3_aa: CASSLGSGSGTDTQYF
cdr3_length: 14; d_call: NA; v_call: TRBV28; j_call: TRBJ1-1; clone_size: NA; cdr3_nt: TGTGCCAGCAGTTTGGCCACGGGGGGGTCTAGAGCTTTCTTT; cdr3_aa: CASSLATGGSRAFF
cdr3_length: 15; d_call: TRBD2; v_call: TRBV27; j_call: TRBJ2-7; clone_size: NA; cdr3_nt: TGTGCCAGCAGTTTTGTTAGCGGGAGTCGCTACGAGCAGTACTTC; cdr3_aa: CASSFVSGSRYEQYF
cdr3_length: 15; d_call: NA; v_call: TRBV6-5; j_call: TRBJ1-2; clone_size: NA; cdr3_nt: TGTGCCAGCGGGAAAACAAGCCGAATTAACTATGGCTACACCTTC; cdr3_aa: CASGKTSRINYGYTF
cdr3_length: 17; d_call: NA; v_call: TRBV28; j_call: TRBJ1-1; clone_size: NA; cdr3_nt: TGTGCCAGCAGTCCGCCTCATGGAAGGGGATCGGGGTCTGAAGCTTTCTTT; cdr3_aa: CASSPPHGRGSGSEAFF
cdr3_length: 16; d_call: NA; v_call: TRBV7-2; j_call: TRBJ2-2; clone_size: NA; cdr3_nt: TGTGCCAGCAGCCCCCCGGGGGTCAGGGGCACCGGGGAGCTGTTTTTT; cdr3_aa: CASSPPGVRGTGELFF
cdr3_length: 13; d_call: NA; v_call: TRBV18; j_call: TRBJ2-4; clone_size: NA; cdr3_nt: TGTGCCAGCTCAGCCATAGCCAAAAACATTCAGTACTTC; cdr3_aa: CASSAIAKNIQYF
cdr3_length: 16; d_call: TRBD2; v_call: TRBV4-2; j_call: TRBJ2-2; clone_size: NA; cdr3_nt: TGTGCCAGCAGCCAAATAGCGGGAGAGTACACCGGGGAGCTGTTTTTT; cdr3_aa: CASSQIAGEYTGELFF
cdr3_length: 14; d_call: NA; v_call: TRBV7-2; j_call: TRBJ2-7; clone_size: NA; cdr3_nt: TGTGCCAGCAGCTTAGGGGGATTCTCCTACGAGCAGTACTTC; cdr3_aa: CASSLGGFSYEQYF
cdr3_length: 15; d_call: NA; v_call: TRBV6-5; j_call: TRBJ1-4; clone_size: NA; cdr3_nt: TGTGCCAGCATGAAACAGGACGCAACTAATGAAAAACTGTTTTTT; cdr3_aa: CASMKQDATNEKLFF
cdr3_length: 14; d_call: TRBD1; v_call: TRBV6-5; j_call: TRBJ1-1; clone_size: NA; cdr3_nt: TGTGCCAGCAGGCGGGACAGGGTAGGCACTGAAGCTTTCTTT; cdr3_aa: CASRRDRVGTEAFF
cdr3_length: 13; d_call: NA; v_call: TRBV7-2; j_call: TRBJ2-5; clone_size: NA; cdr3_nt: TGTGCCAGCAGCCGCCTTTGGGGGGAGACCCAGTACTTC; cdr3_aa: CASSRLWGETQYF
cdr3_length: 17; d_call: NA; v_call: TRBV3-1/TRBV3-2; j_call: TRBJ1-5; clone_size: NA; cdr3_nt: TGTGCCAGCAGCTCCGGGACGGGGACTTATAGCAATCAGCCCCAGCATTTT; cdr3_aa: CASSSGTGTYSNQPQHF
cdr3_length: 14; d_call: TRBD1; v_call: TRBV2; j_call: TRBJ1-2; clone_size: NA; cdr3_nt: TGTGCCAGTCAGTGGGACAGGGGCTTCAATGGCTACACCTTC; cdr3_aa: CASQWDRGFNGYTF
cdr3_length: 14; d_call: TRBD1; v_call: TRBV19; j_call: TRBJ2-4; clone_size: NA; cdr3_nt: TGTGCCAGTAGTAGGAGACAGGGCAAAAACATTCAGTACTTC; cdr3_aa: CASSRRQGKNIQYF
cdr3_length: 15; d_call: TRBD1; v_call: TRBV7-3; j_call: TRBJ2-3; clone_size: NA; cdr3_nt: TGTGCCAGCAGCTATGGGACAGGAATCACAGATACGCAGTATTTT; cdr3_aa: CASSYGTGITDTQYF
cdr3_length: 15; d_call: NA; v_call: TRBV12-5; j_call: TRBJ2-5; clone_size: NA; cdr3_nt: TGTGCTAGTGGTACAGGGAGTGAGGGTCAAGAGACCCAGTACTTC; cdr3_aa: CASGTGSEGQETQYF
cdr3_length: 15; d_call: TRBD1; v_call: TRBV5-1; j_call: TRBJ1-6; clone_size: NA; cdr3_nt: TGCGCCAGCAGCTCCGGGACAGGGACTAATTCACCCCTCCACTTT; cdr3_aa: CASSSGTGTNSPLHF
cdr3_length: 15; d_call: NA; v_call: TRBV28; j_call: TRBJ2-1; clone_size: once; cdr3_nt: TGTGCCAGCAGTTCATGGACACTTAAAGGCAATGAGCAGTTCTTC; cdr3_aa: CASSSWTLKGNEQFF
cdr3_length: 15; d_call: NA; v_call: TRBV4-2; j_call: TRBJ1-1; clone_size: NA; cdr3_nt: TGTGCCAGCAGCCAAGTTAGGGGCTTGAACACTGAAGCTTTCTTT; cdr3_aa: CASSQVRGLNTEAFF
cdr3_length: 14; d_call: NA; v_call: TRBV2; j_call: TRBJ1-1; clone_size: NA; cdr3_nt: TGTGCCAGCAGAATAGACAGGCCGAACACTGAAGCTTTCTTT; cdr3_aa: CASRIDRPNTEAFF
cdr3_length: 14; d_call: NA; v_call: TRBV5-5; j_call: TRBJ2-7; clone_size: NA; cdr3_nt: TGTGCCAGCAGCTTGTTACACGGACTGGGCGAGCAGTACTTC; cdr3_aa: CASSLLHGLGEQYF
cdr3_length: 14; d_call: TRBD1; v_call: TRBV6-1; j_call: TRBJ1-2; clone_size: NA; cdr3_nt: TGTGCCAGCACCGGAGGGACAGGGATGGGTGGCTACACCTTC; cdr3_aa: CASTGGTGMGGYTF
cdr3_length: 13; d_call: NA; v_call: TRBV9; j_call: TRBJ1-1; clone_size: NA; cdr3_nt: TGTGCCAGCAGCCCCGGGGGTGGTACTGAAGCTTTCTTT; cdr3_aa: CASSPGGGTEAFF
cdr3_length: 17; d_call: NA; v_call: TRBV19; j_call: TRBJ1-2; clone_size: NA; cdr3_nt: TGTGCCAGTAGGTCGTGGGGGATAGTAACTGCCAACTATGGCTACACCTTC; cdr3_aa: CASRSWGIVTANYGYTF
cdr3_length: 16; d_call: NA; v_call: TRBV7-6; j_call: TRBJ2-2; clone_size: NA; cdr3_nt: TGTGCCAGCAGCCGTCTCTATGACGGATCCACCGGGGAGCTGTTTTTT; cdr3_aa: CASSRLYDGSTGELFF
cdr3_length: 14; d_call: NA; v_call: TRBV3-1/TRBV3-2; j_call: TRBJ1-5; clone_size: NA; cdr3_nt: TGTGCCAGCAGCCGGGCTGCGGGGAATCAGCCCCAGCATTTT; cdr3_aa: CASSRAAGNQPQHF
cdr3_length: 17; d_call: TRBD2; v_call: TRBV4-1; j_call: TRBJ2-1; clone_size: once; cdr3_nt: TGCGCCAGCAGCCAAGCCTTAACTAGCGGCTTCTACAATGAGCAGTTCTTC; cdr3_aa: CASSQALTSGFYNEQFF
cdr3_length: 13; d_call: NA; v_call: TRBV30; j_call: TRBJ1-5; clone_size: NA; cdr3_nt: TGTGCCTGGAGTACAGGTAGCAATCAGCCCCAGCATTTT; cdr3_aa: CAWSTGSNQPQHF
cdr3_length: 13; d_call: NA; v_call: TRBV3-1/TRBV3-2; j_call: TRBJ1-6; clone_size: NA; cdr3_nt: TGTGCCAGCAGCCAAGATTTACCCTCACCCCTCCACTTT; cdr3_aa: CASSQDLPSPLHF
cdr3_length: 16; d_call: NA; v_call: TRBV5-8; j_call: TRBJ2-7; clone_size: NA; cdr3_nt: TGTGCCAGCAGCTTGGGAGGGGGGAGAAAATCCTACGAGCAGTACTTC; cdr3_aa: CASSLGGGRKSYEQYF
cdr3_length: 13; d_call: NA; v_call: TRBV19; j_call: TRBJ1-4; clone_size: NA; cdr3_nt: TGTGCCAGTAGTATAGGTGAGAGAGACAAACTGTTTTTT; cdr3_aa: CASSIGERDKLFF
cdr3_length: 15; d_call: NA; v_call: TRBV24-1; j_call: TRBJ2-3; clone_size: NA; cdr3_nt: TGTGCCACCAGTGATTTGTCCGGTCCCTTGGATACGCAGTATTTT; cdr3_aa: CATSDLSGPLDTQYF
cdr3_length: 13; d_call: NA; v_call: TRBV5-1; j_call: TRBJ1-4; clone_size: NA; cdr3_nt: TGCGCCAGCAGCTTGGGGGATACGGGAAAACTGTTTTTT; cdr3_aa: CASSLGDTGKLFF
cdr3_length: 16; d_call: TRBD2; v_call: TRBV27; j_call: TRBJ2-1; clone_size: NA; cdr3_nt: TGTGCCAGCAGTTTATACCCAGCGGGACCGCGGGATGAGCAGTTCTTC; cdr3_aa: CASSLYPAGPRDEQFF